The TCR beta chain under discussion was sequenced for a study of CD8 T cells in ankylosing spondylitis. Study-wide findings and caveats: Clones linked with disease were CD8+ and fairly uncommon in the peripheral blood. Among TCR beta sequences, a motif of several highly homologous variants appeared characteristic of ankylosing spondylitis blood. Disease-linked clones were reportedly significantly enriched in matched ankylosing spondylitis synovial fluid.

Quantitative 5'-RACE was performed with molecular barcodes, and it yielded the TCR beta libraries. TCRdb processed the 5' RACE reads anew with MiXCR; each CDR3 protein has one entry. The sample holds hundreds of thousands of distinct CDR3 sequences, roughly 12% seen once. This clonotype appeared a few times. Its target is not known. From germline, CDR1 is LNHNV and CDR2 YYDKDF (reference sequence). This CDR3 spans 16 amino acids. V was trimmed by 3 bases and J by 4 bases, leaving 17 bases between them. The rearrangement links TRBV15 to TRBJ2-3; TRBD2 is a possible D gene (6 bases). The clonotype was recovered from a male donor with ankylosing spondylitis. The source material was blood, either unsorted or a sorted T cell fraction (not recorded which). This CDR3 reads CATSRGVGGNADTQYF. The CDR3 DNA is TGTGCCACCAGCAGGGGGGTTGGCGGGAATGCAGATACGCAGTATTTT.